This T cell receptor (beta chain) stems from a study of metastatic and nonmetastatic thyroid tumors. Background on the study: Blood and tumor or nodule tissue repertoires from malignant and benign thyroid patients were compared. Study results and limitations: Compared with benign nodules, malignant thyroid tumors were reported to have significantly higher TCR beta diversity in both blood and tumor.

Per the original methods: Building a distant-metastasis classifier for papillary thyroid cancer drew on CDR3 differences across clinicopathological groups. TCRdb reprocessed the PCR reads via MiXCR. For this entry, the V and J calls and clone size follow TCRdb and not the study's own pipeline. The repertoire holds some 42,000 clones, with 28% as singletons. In its sample, this clone was seen once. Its matching antigen is unknown. There are 19 residues in the CDR3. The junction had 9 bases not matched to a gene; V was cut back by 4 bases and J by 3 bases. Germline V gene sequence: CDR1 PRHDT, CDR2 FYEKMQ (reference sequence). Prior to thyroid surgery, none of the patients had received any treatment.

The sample comprised blood. The V call is TRBV13, the J call TRBJ2-2; 15 bases are a match to TRBD2. The receptor was derived from a male donor with papillary thyroid cancer or a benign thyroid nodule (not recorded which). Some clones in this sample may be carry-over from other donors' samples. CDR3 loop: CASSSNRGLAGGDTGELFF. CDR3 bases: TGTGCCAGCAGCTCCAACCGGGGACTAGCGGGGGGCGACACCGGGGAGCTGTTTTTT.